This T cell receptor (beta chain) was documented in a study of Graves' ophthalmopathy and Graves' hyperthyroidism. Enrolled hyperthyroidism patients had a new diagnosis, a duration under 2 months, and an age of 18 to 65. Diagnosis relied on clinical symptoms, serum thyroxine, TRAb, thyroid ultrasound and orbital computed tomography. As to this clonotype: The antigen remains unidentified.

Trimming removed 8 bases from V and 1 base from J, with 14 bases in between. Germline CDR1 is SNHLY and CDR2 is FYNNEI. This CDR3 comprises 14 residues. CDR3 regions of TCR beta were amplified from RNA transcripts. HTBI-primed RT-PCR formed the first round, and a multiplex PCR formed the second. Each CDR3 protein gets one entry after TCRdb re-called the multiplex PCR reads with MiXCR. This table has over a million distinct CDR3 sequences, roughly 35% appearing once. Whole-study results and caveats: Most clonotypes expanded in thyroid above 0.001 frequency were present in blood too. Ophthalmopathy was separated from stable hyperthyroidism by a 13-signature model with roughly 90% sensitivity and over 70% specificity.

V gene TRBV2 combines with J gene TRBJ1-2; a possible D gene is TRBD1 (5 bases). The sequence was obtained from an adult man with Graves' hyperthyroidism. Sequencing used peripheral blood or thyroid tissue (not recorded which). The CDR3 DNA is TGTGCCAGCCGATTCCCGGGGGGTAACTATGGCTACACCTTC. It specifies CASRFPGGNYGYTF.